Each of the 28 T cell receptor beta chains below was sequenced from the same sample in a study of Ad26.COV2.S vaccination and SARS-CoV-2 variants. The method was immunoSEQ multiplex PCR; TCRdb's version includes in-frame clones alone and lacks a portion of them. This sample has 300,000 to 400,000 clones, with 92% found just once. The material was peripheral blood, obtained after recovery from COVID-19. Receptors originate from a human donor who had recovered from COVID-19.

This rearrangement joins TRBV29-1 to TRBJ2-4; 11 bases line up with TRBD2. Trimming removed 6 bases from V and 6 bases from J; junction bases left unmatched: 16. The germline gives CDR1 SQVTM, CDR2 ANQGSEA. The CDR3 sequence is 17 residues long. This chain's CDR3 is CSVSLAGGPISSNIQYF. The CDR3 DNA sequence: TGCAGCGTCTCTCTAGCGGGGGGCCCTATCTCTTCAAACATTCAGTACTTC.

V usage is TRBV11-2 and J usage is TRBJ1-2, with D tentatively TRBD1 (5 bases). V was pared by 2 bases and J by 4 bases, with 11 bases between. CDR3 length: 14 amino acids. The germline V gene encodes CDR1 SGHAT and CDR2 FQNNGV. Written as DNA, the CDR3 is TGTGCCAGCAGCTTATCCCAGGGCGGCTATGGCTACACCTTC. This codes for CASSLSQGGYGYTF.

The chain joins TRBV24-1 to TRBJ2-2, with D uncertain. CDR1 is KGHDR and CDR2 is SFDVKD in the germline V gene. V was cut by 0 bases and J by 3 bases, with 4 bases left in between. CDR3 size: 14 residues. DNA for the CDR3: TGTGCCACCAGTGATTTGAGGGACACCGGGGAGCTGTTTTTT. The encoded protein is CATSDLRDTGELFF.

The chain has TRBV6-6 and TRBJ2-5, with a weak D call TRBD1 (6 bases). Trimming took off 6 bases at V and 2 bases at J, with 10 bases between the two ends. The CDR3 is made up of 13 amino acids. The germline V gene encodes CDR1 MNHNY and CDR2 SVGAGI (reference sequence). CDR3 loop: CASRHTGQETQYF. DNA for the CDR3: TGTGCCAGCAGACACACAGGGCAAGAGACCCAGTACTTC.

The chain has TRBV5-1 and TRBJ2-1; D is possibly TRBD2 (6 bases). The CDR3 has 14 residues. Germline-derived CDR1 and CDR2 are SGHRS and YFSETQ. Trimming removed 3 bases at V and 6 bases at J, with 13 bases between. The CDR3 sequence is CASSWRASFNEQFF. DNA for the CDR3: TGCGCCAGCAGCTGGAGGGCAAGTTTCAATGAGCAGTTCTTC.

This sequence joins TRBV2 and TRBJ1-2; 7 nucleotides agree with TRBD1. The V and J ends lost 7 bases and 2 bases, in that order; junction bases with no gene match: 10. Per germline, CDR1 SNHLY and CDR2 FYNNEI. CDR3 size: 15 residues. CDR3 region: CASTQGIIANYGYTF. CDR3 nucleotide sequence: TGTGCCAGCACACAGGGGATCATAGCGAACTATGGCTACACCTTC.

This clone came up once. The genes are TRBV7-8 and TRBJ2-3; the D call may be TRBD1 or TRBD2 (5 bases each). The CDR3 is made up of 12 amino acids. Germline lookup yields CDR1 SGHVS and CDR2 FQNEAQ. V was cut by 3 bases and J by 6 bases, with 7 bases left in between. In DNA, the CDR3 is TGTGCCAGCAGCTTGGGGACCGATACGCAGTATTTT. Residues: CASSLGTDTQYF.

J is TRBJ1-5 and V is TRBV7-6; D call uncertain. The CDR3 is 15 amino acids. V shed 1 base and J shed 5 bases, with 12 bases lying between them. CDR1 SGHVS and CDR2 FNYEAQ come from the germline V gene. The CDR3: CASSLEAGPHQPQHF. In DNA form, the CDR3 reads TGTGCCAGCAGCTTAGAAGCCGGGCCACATCAGCCCCAGCATTTT. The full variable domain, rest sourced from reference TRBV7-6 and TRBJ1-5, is GAGVSQSPRYKVTKRGQDVALRCDPISGHVSLYWYRQALGQGPEFLTYFNYEAQQDKSGLPNDRFSAERPEGSISTLTIQRTEQRDSAMYRCASSLEAGPHQPQHFGDGTRLSIL.

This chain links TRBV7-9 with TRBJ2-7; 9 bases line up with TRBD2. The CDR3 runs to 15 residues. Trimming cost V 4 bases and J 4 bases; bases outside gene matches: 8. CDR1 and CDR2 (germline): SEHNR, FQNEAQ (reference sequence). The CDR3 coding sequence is TGTGCCAGCAGCTCCGGGCTTAGCGGGGGATACGAGCAGTACTTC. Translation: CASSSGLSGGYEQYF.

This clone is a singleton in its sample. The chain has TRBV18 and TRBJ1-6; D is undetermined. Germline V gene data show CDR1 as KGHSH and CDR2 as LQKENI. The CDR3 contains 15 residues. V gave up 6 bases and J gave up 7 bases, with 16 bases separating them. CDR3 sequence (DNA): TGTGCCAGCTCGCCTAGGATCGAAGGGAATTCACCCCTCCACTTT. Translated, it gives CASSPRIEGNSPLHF.

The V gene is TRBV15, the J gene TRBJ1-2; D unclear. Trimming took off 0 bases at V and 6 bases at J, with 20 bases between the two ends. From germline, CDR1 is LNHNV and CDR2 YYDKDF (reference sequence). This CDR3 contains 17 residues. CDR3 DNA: TGTGCCACCAGCAGAGATGGTACGGATAGACTGCGGCATGGCTACACCTTC. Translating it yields CATSRDGTDRLRHGYTF.

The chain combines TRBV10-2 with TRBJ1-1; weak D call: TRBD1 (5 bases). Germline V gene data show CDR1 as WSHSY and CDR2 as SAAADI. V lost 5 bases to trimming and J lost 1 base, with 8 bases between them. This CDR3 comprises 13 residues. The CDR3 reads CASSRQGNTEAFF. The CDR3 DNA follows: TGCGCCAGCAGTAGGCAGGGGAACACTGAAGCTTTCTTT.

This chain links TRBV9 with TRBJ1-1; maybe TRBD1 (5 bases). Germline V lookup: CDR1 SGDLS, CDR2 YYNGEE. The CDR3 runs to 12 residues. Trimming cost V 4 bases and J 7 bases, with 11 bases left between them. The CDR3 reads CASSLWDGEAFF. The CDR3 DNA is TGTGCCAGCAGCCTTTGGGACGGTGAAGCTTTCTTT. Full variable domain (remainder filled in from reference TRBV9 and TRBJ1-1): DSGVTQTPKHLITATGQRVTLRCSPRSGDLSVYWYQQSLDQGLQFLIQYYNGEERAKGNILERFSAQQFPDLHSELNLSSLELGDSALYFCASSLWDGEAFFGQGTRLTVV.

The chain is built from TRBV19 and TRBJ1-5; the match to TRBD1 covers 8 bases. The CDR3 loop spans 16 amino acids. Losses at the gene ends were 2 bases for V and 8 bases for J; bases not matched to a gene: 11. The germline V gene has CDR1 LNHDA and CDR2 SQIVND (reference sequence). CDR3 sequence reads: CASSIIWTGQGEPQHF. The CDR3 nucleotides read TGTGCCAGTAGTATAATCTGGACAGGGCAAGGGGAGCCCCAGCATTTT.

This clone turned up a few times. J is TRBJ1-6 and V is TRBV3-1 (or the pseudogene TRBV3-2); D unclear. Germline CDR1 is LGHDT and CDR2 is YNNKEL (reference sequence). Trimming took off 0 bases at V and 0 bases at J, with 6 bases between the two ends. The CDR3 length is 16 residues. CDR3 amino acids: CASSQEGSSYNSPLHF. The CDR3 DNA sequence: TGTGCCAGCAGCCAAGAGGGGAGCTCCTATAATTCACCCCTCCACTTT.

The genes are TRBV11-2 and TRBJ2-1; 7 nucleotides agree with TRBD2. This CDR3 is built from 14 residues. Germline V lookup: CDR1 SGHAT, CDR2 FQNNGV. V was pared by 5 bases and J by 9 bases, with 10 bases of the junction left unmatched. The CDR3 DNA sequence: TGTGCCAGCAGCCAGGGCGGGGGTTCTTTTGAGCAGTTCTTC. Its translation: CASSQGGGSFEQFF.

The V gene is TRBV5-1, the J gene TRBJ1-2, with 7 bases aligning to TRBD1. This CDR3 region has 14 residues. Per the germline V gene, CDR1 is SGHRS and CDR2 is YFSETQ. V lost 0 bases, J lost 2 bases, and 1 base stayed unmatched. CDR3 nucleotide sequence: TGCGCCAGCAGCTTGGACAGGGGAAACTATGGCTACACCTTC. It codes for CASSLDRGNYGYTF.

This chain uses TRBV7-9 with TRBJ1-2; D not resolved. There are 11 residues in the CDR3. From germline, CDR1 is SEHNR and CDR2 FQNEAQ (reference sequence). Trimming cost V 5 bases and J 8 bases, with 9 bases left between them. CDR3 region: CASSQAFGYTF. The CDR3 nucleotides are TGTGCCAGCAGCCAGGCGTTCGGCTACACCTTC.

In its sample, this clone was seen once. CDR3 nucleotide sequence: TGCAGCGTTGAAATTGGTCCCCTCTATGGCTACACCTTC. It is translated as CSVEIGPLYGYTF. This rearrangement joins TRBV29-1 to TRBJ1-2; no firm D call. CDR1 is SQVTM and CDR2 is ANQGSEA in the germline V gene. Trimming stripped 2 bases from V and 4 bases from J, with 11 bases between. This CDR3 spans 13 amino acids. The variable domain in full, with the rest retrieved from reference TRBV29-1 and TRBJ1-2, is SAVISQKPSRDICQRGTSLTIQCQVDSQVTMMFWYRQQPGQSLTLIATANQGSEATYESGFVIDKFPISRPNLTFSTLTVSNMSPEDSSIYLCSVEIGPLYGYTFGSGTRLTVV.

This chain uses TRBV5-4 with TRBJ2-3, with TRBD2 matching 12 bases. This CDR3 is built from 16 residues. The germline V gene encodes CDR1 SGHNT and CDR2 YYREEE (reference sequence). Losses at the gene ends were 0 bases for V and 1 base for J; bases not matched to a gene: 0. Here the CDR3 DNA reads TGTGCCAGCAGCTTGGGGACTAGCGGGGGCACAGATACGCAGTATTTT. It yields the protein CASSLGTSGGTDTQYF.

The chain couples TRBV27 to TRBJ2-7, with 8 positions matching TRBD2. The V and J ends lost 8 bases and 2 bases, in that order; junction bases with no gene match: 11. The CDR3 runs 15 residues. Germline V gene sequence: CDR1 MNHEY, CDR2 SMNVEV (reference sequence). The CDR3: CASRSLGGGTYEQYF. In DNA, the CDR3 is TGTGCCAGCCGTTCCCTCGGGGGGGGAACCTACGAGCAGTACTTC.

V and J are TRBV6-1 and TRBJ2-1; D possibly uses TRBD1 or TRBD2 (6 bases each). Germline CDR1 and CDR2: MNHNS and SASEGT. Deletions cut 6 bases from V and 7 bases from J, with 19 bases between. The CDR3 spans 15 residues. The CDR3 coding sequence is TGTGCCAGCAGCGTCCGGGGGCAGGGGTTGAATGAGCAGTTCTTC. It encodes CASSVRGQGLNEQFF.

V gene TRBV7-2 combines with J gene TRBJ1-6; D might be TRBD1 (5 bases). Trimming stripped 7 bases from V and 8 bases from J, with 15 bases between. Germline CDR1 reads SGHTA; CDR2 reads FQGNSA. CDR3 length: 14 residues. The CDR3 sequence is CASTTRSGDSPLHF. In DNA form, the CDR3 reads TGTGCCAGCACCACGAGGTCGGGGGATTCACCCCTCCACTTT.

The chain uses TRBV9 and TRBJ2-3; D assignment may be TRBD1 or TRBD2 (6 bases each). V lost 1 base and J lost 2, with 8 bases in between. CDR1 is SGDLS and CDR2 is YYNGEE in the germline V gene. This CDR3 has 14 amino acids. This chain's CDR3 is CASSVRGATDTQYF. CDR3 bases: TGTGCCAGCAGCGTAAGGGGGGCCACAGATACGCAGTATTTT.

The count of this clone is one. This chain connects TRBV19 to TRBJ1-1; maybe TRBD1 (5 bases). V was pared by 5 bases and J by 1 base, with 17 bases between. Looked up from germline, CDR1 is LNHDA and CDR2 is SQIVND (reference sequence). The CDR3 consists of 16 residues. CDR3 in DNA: TGTGCCAGTAGTGCAACTGGGGCAGGGCGGAACACTGAAGCTTTCTTT. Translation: CASSATGAGRNTEAFF.

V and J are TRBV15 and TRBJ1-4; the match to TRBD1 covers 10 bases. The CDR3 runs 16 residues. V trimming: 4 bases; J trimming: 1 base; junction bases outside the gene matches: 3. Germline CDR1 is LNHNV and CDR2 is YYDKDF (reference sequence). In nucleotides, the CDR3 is TGTGCCACCAGCAAGACAGGGGGCGTAACTAATGAAAAACTGTTTTTT. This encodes CATSKTGGVTNEKLFF.

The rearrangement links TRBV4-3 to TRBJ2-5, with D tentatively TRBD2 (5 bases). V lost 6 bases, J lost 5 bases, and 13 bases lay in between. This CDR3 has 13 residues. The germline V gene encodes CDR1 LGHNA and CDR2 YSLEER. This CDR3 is CASRPSGSETQYF. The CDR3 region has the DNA TGCGCCAGCAGACCGTCGGGGTCGGAGACCCAGTACTTC.

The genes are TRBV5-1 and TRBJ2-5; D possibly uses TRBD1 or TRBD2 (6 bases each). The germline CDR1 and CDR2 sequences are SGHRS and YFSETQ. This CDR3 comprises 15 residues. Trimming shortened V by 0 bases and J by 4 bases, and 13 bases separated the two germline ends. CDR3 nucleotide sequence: TGCGCCAGCAGCTTGGCGTTGAAGGGGGGAGAGACCCAGTACTTC. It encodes CASSLALKGGETQYF. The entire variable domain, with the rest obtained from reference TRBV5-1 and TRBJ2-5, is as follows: KAGVTQTPRYLIKTRGQQVTLSCSPISGHRSVSWYQQTPGQGLQFLFEYFSETQRNKGNFPGRFSGRQFSNSRSEMNVSTLELGDSALYLCASSLALKGGETQYFGPGTRLLVL.